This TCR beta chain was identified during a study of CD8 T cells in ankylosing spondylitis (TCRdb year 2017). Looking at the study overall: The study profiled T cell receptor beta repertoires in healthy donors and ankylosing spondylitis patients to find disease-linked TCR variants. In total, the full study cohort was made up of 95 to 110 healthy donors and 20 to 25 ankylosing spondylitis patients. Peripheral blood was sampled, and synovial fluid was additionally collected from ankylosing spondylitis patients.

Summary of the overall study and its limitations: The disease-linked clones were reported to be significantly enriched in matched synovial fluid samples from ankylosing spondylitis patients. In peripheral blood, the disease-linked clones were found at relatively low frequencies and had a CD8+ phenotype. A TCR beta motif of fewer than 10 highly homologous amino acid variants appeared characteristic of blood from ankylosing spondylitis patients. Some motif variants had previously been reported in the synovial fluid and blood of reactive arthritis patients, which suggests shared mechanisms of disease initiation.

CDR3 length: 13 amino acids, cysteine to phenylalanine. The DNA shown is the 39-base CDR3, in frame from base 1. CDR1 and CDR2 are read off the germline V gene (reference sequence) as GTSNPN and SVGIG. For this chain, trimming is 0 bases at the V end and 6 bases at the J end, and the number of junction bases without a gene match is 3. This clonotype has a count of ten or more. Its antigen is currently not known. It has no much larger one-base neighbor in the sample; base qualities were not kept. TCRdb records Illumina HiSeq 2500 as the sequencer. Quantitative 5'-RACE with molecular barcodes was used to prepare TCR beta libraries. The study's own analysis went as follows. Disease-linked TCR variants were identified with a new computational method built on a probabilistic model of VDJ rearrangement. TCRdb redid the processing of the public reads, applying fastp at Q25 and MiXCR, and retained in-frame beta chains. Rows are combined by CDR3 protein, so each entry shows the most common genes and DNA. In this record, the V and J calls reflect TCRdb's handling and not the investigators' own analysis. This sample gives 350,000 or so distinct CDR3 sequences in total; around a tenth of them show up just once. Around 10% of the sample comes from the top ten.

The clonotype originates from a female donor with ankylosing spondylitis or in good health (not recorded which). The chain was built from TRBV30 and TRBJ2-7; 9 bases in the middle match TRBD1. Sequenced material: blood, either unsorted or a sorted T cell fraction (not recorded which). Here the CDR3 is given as CAWSVRGQGEQYF. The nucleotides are TGTGCCTGGAGTGTGCGGGGACAGGGCGAGCAGTACTTC.